Presented here are 27 T cell receptor beta chains from one specimen sequenced in a study of T cell responses to AZD1222 COVID-19 vaccine. Produced via immunoSEQ multiplex PCR; TCRdb's table is partial and in-frame only. The table includes 150,000 or so clones, about nine tenths detected once. This material consisted of peripheral blood, taken on day 0 of AZD1222 vaccination. The receptor set was obtained from an adult in good health.

V is TRBV19 and J is TRBJ2-1; weak D call: TRBD2 (5 bases). Trimming took 8 bases from V and 2 from J, leaving 13 bases between them. This CDR3 has 14 amino acids. Germline CDR1 is LNHDA and CDR2 is SQIVND (reference sequence). The CDR3 loop reads CASSPGWAYNEQFF. As DNA, the CDR3 is TGTGCCAGTTCCCCGGGGTGGGCCTACAATGAGCAGTTCTTC.

This chain connects TRBV7-2 to TRBJ1-2; TRBD1 agrees at 9 bases. The CDR3 is made up of 15 amino acids. The V gene's germline CDR1 is SGHTA and CDR2 FQGNSA. V was pared by 3 bases and J by 6 bases, with 8 bases of the junction left unmatched. CDR3 amino acids: CASSFMTGGTHGYTF. The CDR3 nucleotides read TGTGCCAGCAGCTTTATGACAGGGGGTACTCATGGCTACACCTTC.

V gene TRBV10-3 combines with J gene TRBJ2-1, with 7 bases that match TRBD2. This CDR3 comprises 16 residues. The junction had 13 bases not matched to a gene; V was cut back by 6 bases and J by 5 bases. CDR1 is ENHRY, CDR2 SYGVKD, per germline. CDR3 residues: CAISLDASAGDNEQFF. The CDR3 nucleotides are TGTGCCATCAGCCTAGACGCGTCCGCGGGAGACAATGAGCAGTTCTTC.

The V gene is TRBV9, the J gene TRBJ2-3; D is uncertain. Germline CDR1 SGDLS, CDR2 YYNGEE. Trimming removed 0 bases at V and 6 bases at J, with 14 bases between. The CDR3 has 15 amino acids. The CDR3 is CASSVAFGESDTQYF. As DNA, the CDR3 is TGTGCCAGCAGCGTAGCTTTTGGGGAATCGGATACGCAGTATTTT.

The V gene is TRBV11-2, the J gene TRBJ1-2; 9 bases are a match to TRBD1. Trimming removed 0 bases from V and 4 bases from J; junction bases left unmatched: 12. Germline lookup yields CDR1 SGHAT and CDR2 FQNNGV. This CDR3 spans 18 amino acids. CDR3 nucleotides: TGTGCCAGCAGCTTAGATCCGGGACAGGGCCAAAGGCGCTATGGCTACACCTTC. Translating gives CASSLDPGQGQRRYGYTF.

CDR3 DNA sequence: TGTGCCAGCGTGGGGCTAGCGGGGCGGGCCGGGGAGCTGTTTTTT. This encodes CASVGLAGRAGELFF. The chain combines TRBV2 with TRBJ2-2; TRBD2 aligns across 9 bases. V trimming: 8 bases; J trimming: 6 bases; junction bases outside the gene matches: 10. The V gene's germline CDR1 is SNHLY and CDR2 FYNNEI. The CDR3 is 15 residues long. The full variable domain, in which reference TRBV2 and TRBJ2-2 provide the parts outside the CDR3, is EPEVTQTPSHQVTQMGQEVILRCVPISNHLYFYWYRQILGQKVEFLVSFYNNEISEKSEIFDDQFSVERPDGSNFTLKIRSTKLEDSAMYFCASVGLAGRAGELFFGEGSRLTVL.

V and J are TRBV12-2 and TRBJ1-5; TRBD1, the D gene given by the table, was not confirmed from the DNA. TRBV12-2 is designated a pseudogene. The CDR3 contains 17 residues. CDR3 amino acids: CASRRLGGTDSNQPQHF. Written as DNA, the CDR3 is TGTGCAAGTCGCCGCTTAGGAGGGACAGATAGCAATCAGCCCCAGCATTTT.

The J gene is TRBJ1-1, the V gene TRBV9; a possible D gene is TRBD1 (6 bases). CDR3 length equals 15 residues. V dropped 3 bases and J dropped 5 bases, with 17 bases sitting between them. CDR1 SGDLS and CDR2 YYNGEE come from the germline V gene. The CDR3 DNA is TGTGCCAGCAGCGCCTCGACAGGAGGCATTACTGAAGCTTTCTTT. Its translation: CASSASTGGITEAFF. The complete variable domain, with remaining parts taken from reference TRBV9 and TRBJ1-1, reads DSGVTQTPKHLITATGQRVTLRCSPRSGDLSVYWYQQSLDQGLQFLIQYYNGEERAKGNILERFSAQQFPDLHSELNLSSLELGDSALYFCASSASTGGITEAFFGQGTRLTVV.

This clone was seen once. The chain uses TRBV5-6 and TRBJ2-3, with D maybe TRBD2 (5 bases). CDR3 length: 16 residues. Germline CDR1 and CDR2: SGHDT and YYEEEE. V lost 1 base to trimming and J lost 0 bases, with 12 bases between them. In DNA, the CDR3 is TGTGCCAGCAGCTTGAAGCGGACTTCTAGCACAGATACGCAGTATTTT. Translating gives CASSLKRTSSTDTQYF.

The chain's CDR3 is CASRRGNGYGYTF. CDR3 DNA sequence: TGTGCCAGCAGGAGGGGGAACGGATATGGCTACACCTTC. This rearrangement joins TRBV12-3 or TRBV12-4 to TRBJ1-2; the D gene is possibly TRBD1 (6 bases). Trimming took off 6 bases at V and 5 bases at J, with 13 bases between the two ends. This CDR3 contains 13 residues.

V is TRBV6-5 and J is TRBJ2-7; tentative D call: TRBD2 (7 bases). Trimming removed 2 bases at V and 3 bases at J, with 14 bases between. The CDR3 sequence is 15 residues long. Germline values: CDR1 MNHEY, CDR2 SVGAGI. The chain's CDR3 is CASSYRGGGGYEQYF. The DNA of the CDR3 is TGTGCCAGCAGTTACCGGGGCGGGGGCGGCTACGAGCAGTACTTC.

The CDR3 protein is CASSYSKVAQETQYF. The DNA for the CDR3 is TGTGCCAGCAGTTACTCGAAGGTGGCCCAAGAGACCCAGTACTTC. V gene TRBV6-2 or TRBV6-3 combines with J gene TRBJ2-5; D call uncertain. This CDR3 has 15 amino acids. Trimming took off 0 bases at V and 1 base at J, with 9 bases between the two ends. Germline V lookup: CDR1 MNHEY, CDR2 SVGEGT.

The V gene is TRBV21-1, the J gene TRBJ1-2; whether TRBD1, the table's D call, matches the DNA was not checked. TRBV21-1 is annotated as a pseudogene. The CDR3 sequence is 14 residues long. CDR3 residues: CASSRDREVDGYTF. In DNA, the CDR3 is TGTGCCAGCAGCAGGGACAGGGAAGTAGATGGCTACACCTTC.

The chain couples TRBV3-1 (or the pseudogene TRBV3-2) to TRBJ1-4; 9 positions agree with TRBD1. The CDR3 sequence is 14 residues long. V was pared by 4 bases and J by 3 bases, with 0 bases of the junction left unmatched. Germline V gene lookup returns CDR1 LGHDT and CDR2 YNNKEL (reference sequence). The CDR3 region is CASSRQGANEKLFF. CDR3 nucleotides: TGTGCCAGCAGCCGACAGGGGGCTAATGAAAAACTGTTTTTT.

The chain recombines TRBV6-2 or TRBV6-3 with TRBJ1-4; D is ambiguous. CDR3 size: 12 residues. Trimming shortened V by 0 bases and J by 10 bases, and 6 bases separated the two germline ends. Per germline, CDR1 MNHEY and CDR2 SVGEGT. DNA of the CDR3: TGTGCCAGCAGTTACTCGAAGGGAAAACTGTTTTTT. Protein sequence: CASSYSKGKLFF.

CDR3 sequence (DNA): TGCGCCAGCAGCTTCCTTAGGAGCTCCTACAATGAGCAGTTCTTC. Protein product: CASSFLRSSYNEQFF. The chain joins TRBV5-1 to TRBJ2-1; no clear D. This CDR3 has 15 amino acids. Germline-derived CDR1 and CDR2 are SGHRS and YFSETQ. V dropped 2 bases and J dropped 0 bases, with 9 bases sitting between them.

V is TRBV7-9 and J is TRBJ2-7, with TRBD1 matching over 8 bases. Germline CDR1 reads SEHNR; CDR2 reads FQNEAQ (reference sequence). This CDR3 is built from 14 residues. The trim removed 5 bases at V and 2 bases at J, leaving 5 bases unmatched. CDR3 bases: TGTGCCAGCAGCGTGGGACAGGCGCCCTACGAGCAGTACTTC. It codes for CASSVGQAPYEQYF.

This chain links TRBV19 with TRBJ1-2; 8 nucleotides match TRBD1. V was pared by 9 bases and J by 8 bases, with 8 bases of the junction left unmatched. There are 12 residues in the CDR3. Germline V gives CDR1 LNHDA, CDR2 SQIVND (reference sequence). Here the CDR3 DNA reads TGTGCCAGCCGACTGGACAGGGCCGGCTACACCTTC. It encodes CASRLDRAGYTF.

The chain combines TRBV6-5 with TRBJ1-2, with 7 positions matching TRBD1. The CDR3 spans 12 residues. With V trimmed by 9 bases and J by 5 bases, 6 bases remained unmatched. The germline V gene encodes CDR1 MNHEY and CDR2 SVGAGI. CDR3 sequence: CARRQGEYGYTF. The CDR3 DNA sequence: TGTGCCAGGAGACAGGGCGAATATGGCTACACCTTC.

The chain couples TRBV2 to TRBJ2-1; D ambiguous. CDR1 and CDR2 from the germline V gene are SNHLY and FYNNEI. There are 13 residues in the CDR3. V lost 4 bases and J 8 bases, leaving 12 bases between the germline ends. This chain's CDR3 is CASSVLWADEQFF. As DNA, the CDR3 is TGTGCCAGCAGTGTCCTTTGGGCAGATGAGCAGTTCTTC. The whole variable domain, remainder taken from reference TRBV2 and TRBJ2-1, is EPEVTQTPSHQVTQMGQEVILRCVPISNHLYFYWYRQILGQKVEFLVSFYNNEISEKSEIFDDQFSVERPDGSNFTLKIRSTKLEDSAMYFCASSVLWADEQFFGPGTRLTVL.

Details on this clone: The junction departs from the called germline gene at one end, perhaps through a read error. This chain links TRBV10-2 with TRBJ1-1; D is undetermined. CDR1 WSHSY and CDR2 SAAADI come from the germline V gene. The CDR3 is made up of 13 amino acids. CDR3 DNA sequence: TGCGCCAGCAGGGAGTCAGCCACCACTGAAGCTTTCTTT. Protein product: CASRESATTEAFF.

The J gene is TRBJ2-7, the V gene TRBV28; D is perhaps TRBD1 (5 bases). This CDR3 comprises 12 residues. V was trimmed by 6 bases and J by 9 bases, leaving 15 bases between them. The germline V gene encodes CDR1 MDHEN and CDR2 SYDVKM. CDR3: CASRGIVGVQYF. CDR3 in DNA: TGTGCCAGCAGGGGCATTGTAGGGGTGCAGTACTTC.

The chain joins TRBV19 to TRBJ2-7; D is undetermined. The CDR3 is 14 residues long. Trimming left V 1 base short and J 2 bases short, with 9 bases between. Germline V gene sequence: CDR1 LNHDA, CDR2 SQIVND (reference sequence). The CDR3 sequence is CASSIGKIPYEQYF. The CDR3 DNA follows: TGTGCCAGTAGTATAGGAAAGATTCCCTACGAGCAGTACTTC.

The CDR3 DNA reads TGTGCCAGCAGTTGGGACAGGGGGACGACTAATGAAAAACTGTTTTTT. Its translation: CASSWDRGTTNEKLFF. V is TRBV2 and J is TRBJ1-4, with 11 bases lining up with TRBD1. J gave up 2 bases and V 5 bases, and 4 bases lay outside the gene matches. The CDR3 is 16 residues long. Germline CDR1 SNHLY, CDR2 FYNNEI.

V and J are TRBV4-2 and TRBJ1-1; no clear D gene. V was clipped by 1 base and J by 0 bases, with 9 bases between them. The CDR3 is made up of 15 amino acids. Germline V gene sequence: CDR1 LGHNA, CDR2 YNFKEQ. The CDR3 DNA sequence: TGTGCCAGCAGCCAAGCCGGAGGAGTGAACACTGAAGCTTTCTTT. This translates into CASSQAGGVNTEAFF.

This chain joins TRBV3-1 (or the pseudogene TRBV3-2) and TRBJ2-5; D is tentatively TRBD1 or TRBD2 (6 bases each). CDR3 length: 13 residues. Germline V gene lookup returns CDR1 LGHDT and CDR2 YNNKEL (reference sequence). V shed 5 bases and J shed 2 bases, with 9 bases lying between them. The CDR3 loop is CASSSGAQETQYF. The CDR3 nucleotides read TGTGCCAGCAGCTCGGGGGCTCAAGAGACCCAGTACTTC.

The chain employs TRBV6-5 and TRBJ2-7, with a possible D match to TRBD1 (6 bases). V shed 5 bases and J shed 5 bases, with 16 bases lying between them. CDR3 length equals 14 residues. Germline-derived CDR1 and CDR2 are MNHEY and SVGAGI. The CDR3 region is CASSTRQASDEQYF. The CDR3 DNA sequence: TGTGCCAGCAGTACCCGACAGGCCTCGGACGAGCAGTACTTC.